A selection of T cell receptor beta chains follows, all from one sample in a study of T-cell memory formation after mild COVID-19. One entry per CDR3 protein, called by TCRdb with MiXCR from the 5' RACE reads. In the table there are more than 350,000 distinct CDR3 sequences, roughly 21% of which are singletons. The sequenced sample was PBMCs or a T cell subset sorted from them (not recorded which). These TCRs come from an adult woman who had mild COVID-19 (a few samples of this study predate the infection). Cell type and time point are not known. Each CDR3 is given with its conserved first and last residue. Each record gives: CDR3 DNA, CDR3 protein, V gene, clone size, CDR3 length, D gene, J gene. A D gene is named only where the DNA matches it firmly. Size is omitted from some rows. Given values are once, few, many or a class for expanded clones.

CDR3 DNA: TGTGCCAGCAGTTTCGGACTAGCGGGTGACCGGGAGACCCAGTACTTC; CDR3 protein: CASSFGLAGDRETQYF; V gene: TRBV27; clone size: NA; CDR3 length: 16; D gene: TRBD2; J gene: TRBJ2-5
CDR3 DNA: TGTGCCAGCAGCGATAACCAGCCAGGACAGGGGCCGTACTTC; CDR3 protein: CASSDNQPGQGPYF; V gene: TRBV6-1; clone size: many; CDR3 length: 14; D gene: TRBD1; J gene: TRBJ2-7
CDR3 DNA: TGTGCCAGCAGTCCTCTCCGGGGCCAATACGAGCAGTACTTC; CDR3 protein: CASSPLRGQYEQYF; V gene: TRBV6-5; clone size: NA; CDR3 length: 14; D gene: NA; J gene: TRBJ2-7
CDR3 DNA: TGTGCCACCAGCAAAGACAGGGAGAGTAGTCAGCCCCAGCATTTT; CDR3 protein: CATSKDRESSQPQHF; V gene: TRBV15; clone size: few; CDR3 length: 15; D gene: TRBD1; J gene: TRBJ1-5
CDR3 DNA: TGTGCCAGCAGCTTGAACACAGGGGCCAACTTAAACAGCAAAAACATTCAGTACTTC; CDR3 protein: CASSLNTGANLNSKNIQYF; V gene: TRBV27; clone size: NA; CDR3 length: 19; D gene: TRBD1; J gene: TRBJ2-4
CDR3 DNA: TGCGCCAGCAGCTCAGGGACAGCCCACGAGCAGTACTTC; CDR3 protein: CASSSGTAHEQYF; V gene: TRBV5-1; clone size: NA; CDR3 length: 13; D gene: TRBD1; J gene: TRBJ2-7
CDR3 DNA: TGTGCCAGCAGATCTAGCGGGCTCTCCTACGAGCAGTACTTC; CDR3 protein: CASRSSGLSYEQYF; V gene: TRBV3-1; clone size: few; CDR3 length: 14; D gene: TRBD2; J gene: TRBJ2-7
CDR3 DNA: TGTGCCAGCAGTCCCGGGACTAGCGGGAGGGAAGAGACCCAGTACTTC; CDR3 protein: CASSPGTSGREETQYF; V gene: TRBV27; clone size: NA; CDR3 length: 16; D gene: TRBD2; J gene: TRBJ2-5
CDR3 DNA: TGTGCCAGCAGGCTCCAGGGTTCAAACAATGAGCAGTTCTTC; CDR3 protein: CASRLQGSNNEQFF; V gene: TRBV6-6; clone size: NA; CDR3 length: 14; D gene: NA; J gene: TRBJ2-1
CDR3 DNA: TGTGCCAGCAGCTCTTCCGGGACTAGCGCGTACAATGAGCAGTTCTTC; CDR3 protein: CASSSSGTSAYNEQFF; V gene: TRBV7-8; clone size: few; CDR3 length: 16; D gene: TRBD2; J gene: TRBJ2-1
CDR3 DNA: TGTGCCAGCAGCTATCTTTTGAGCCTAATGAACACTGAAGCTTTCTTT; CDR3 protein: CASSYLLSLMNTEAFF; V gene: TRBV11-2; clone size: NA; CDR3 length: 16; D gene: NA; J gene: TRBJ1-1
CDR3 DNA: TGTGCCTGGAGTGTAAGGCGGGAGGGCACTGAGCAGTTCTTC; CDR3 protein: CAWSVRREGTEQFF; V gene: TRBV30; clone size: many; CDR3 length: 14; D gene: TRBD2; J gene: TRBJ2-1
CDR3 DNA: TGCGCCAGCAGCAATACAAGGACTAGCGGGGGGGTTCAGACCCAGTACTTC; CDR3 protein: CASSNTRTSGGVQTQYF; V gene: TRBV5-1; clone size: many; CDR3 length: 17; D gene: TRBD2; J gene: TRBJ2-5
CDR3 DNA: TGCGCCAGCAGCATAGGCGGCAATCAGCCCCAGCATTTT; CDR3 protein: CASSIGGNQPQHF; V gene: TRBV5-1; clone size: NA; CDR3 length: 13; D gene: NA; J gene: TRBJ1-5
CDR3 DNA: TGCGCCAGCAGCTTGAGGGGGGCGACAACAGATACGCAGTATTTT; CDR3 protein: CASSLRGATTDTQYF; V gene: TRBV5-1; clone size: few; CDR3 length: 15; D gene: NA; J gene: TRBJ2-3
CDR3 DNA: TGCGCCAGCAGCCAAGTCTTACCCCAAGAGACCCAGTACTTC; CDR3 protein: CASSQVLPQETQYF; V gene: TRBV4-1; clone size: NA; CDR3 length: 14; D gene: NA; J gene: TRBJ2-5
CDR3 DNA: TGTGCCAGCAGTGACAGGGGACCTTCCTACGAGCAGTACTTC; CDR3 protein: CASSDRGPSYEQYF; V gene: TRBV25-1; clone size: many; CDR3 length: 14; D gene: NA; J gene: TRBJ2-7
CDR3 DNA: TGTGCCACCAGTGGGGGTACAGGGGGCTTTGATGGCTACACCTTC; CDR3 protein: CATSGGTGGFDGYTF; V gene: TRBV24-1; clone size: NA; CDR3 length: 15; D gene: TRBD1; J gene: TRBJ1-2
CDR3 DNA: TGTGCCAGTAGTGCCGGGACGAGCCATGAGCAGTTCTTC; CDR3 protein: CASSAGTSHEQFF; V gene: TRBV19; clone size: many; CDR3 length: 13; D gene: NA; J gene: TRBJ2-1
CDR3 DNA: TGTGCCAGCAGCCCAGCGGGCTCTGGGGCCAACGTCCTGACTTTC; CDR3 protein: CASSPAGSGANVLTF; V gene: TRBV4-2; clone size: NA; CDR3 length: 15; D gene: NA; J gene: TRBJ2-6
CDR3 DNA: TGTGCCAGCAGCTCCGCAACAGGGGCCGCACTCTACGAGCAGTACTTC; CDR3 protein: CASSSATGAALYEQYF; V gene: TRBV5-5; clone size: NA; CDR3 length: 16; D gene: TRBD1; J gene: TRBJ2-7
CDR3 DNA: TGTGCCAGCAGTGAACAGGGAGAAAACACCATATATTTT; CDR3 protein: CASSEQGENTIYF; V gene: TRBV2; clone size: few; CDR3 length: 13; D gene: NA; J gene: TRBJ1-3
CDR3 DNA: TGTGCCAGCAGTCCTGGACCTGCCGACCCCCCCTACGAGCAGTACTTC; CDR3 protein: CASSPGPADPPYEQYF; V gene: TRBV9; clone size: NA; CDR3 length: 16; D gene: NA; J gene: TRBJ2-7
CDR3 DNA: TGCGCCAGCAGCCAAGACCCCCGGACAGGGGCCTCCTACGAGCAGTACTTC; CDR3 protein: CASSQDPRTGASYEQYF; V gene: TRBV4-3; clone size: NA; CDR3 length: 17; D gene: TRBD1; J gene: TRBJ2-7
CDR3 DNA: TGCAGTGCCAGGCACCCGGGCGAGCAGTACTTC; CDR3 protein: CSARHPGEQYF; V gene: TRBV20-1; clone size: few; CDR3 length: 11; D gene: NA; J gene: TRBJ2-7
CDR3 DNA: TGCAGCGTTGTATCCGGTCCCCTGGATACGCAGTATTTT; CDR3 protein: CSVVSGPLDTQYF; V gene: TRBV29-1; clone size: few; CDR3 length: 13; D gene: NA; J gene: TRBJ2-3
CDR3 DNA: TGCAGTGCCAAGCGGGGGGGCCGAGGTGAGACCCAGTACTTC; CDR3 protein: CSAKRGGRGETQYF; V gene: TRBV20-1; clone size: NA; CDR3 length: 14; D gene: TRBD2; J gene: TRBJ2-5
CDR3 DNA: TGTGCCACCAGCAGAGATGAGCGGGGGGCTCGGTTACAAGAGACCCAGTACTTC; CDR3 protein: CATSRDERGARLQETQYF; V gene: TRBV15; clone size: few; CDR3 length: 18; D gene: TRBD2; J gene: TRBJ2-5
CDR3 DNA: TGCGCCAGCAGCCCAGATCAGGGCGATGAGCAGTTCTTC; CDR3 protein: CASSPDQGDEQFF; V gene: TRBV4-3; clone size: few; CDR3 length: 13; D gene: NA; J gene: TRBJ2-1
CDR3 DNA: TGTGCCAGCAGTTACGAAAGACTAGCGGTCAATGAGCAGTTCTTC; CDR3 protein: CASSYERLAVNEQFF; V gene: TRBV6-2/TRBV6-3; clone size: few; CDR3 length: 15; D gene: TRBD2; J gene: TRBJ2-1
CDR3 DNA: TGTGCCAGCCGCACAGGGCCCCGGAACTCCTACGAGCAGTACTTC; CDR3 protein: CASRTGPRNSYEQYF; V gene: TRBV5-5; clone size: NA; CDR3 length: 15; D gene: NA; J gene: TRBJ2-7
CDR3 DNA: TGTGCCAGTAGTATACGACAGGGTCTGTCTGGGGCCAACGTCCTGACTTTC; CDR3 protein: CASSIRQGLSGANVLTF; V gene: TRBV19; clone size: NA; CDR3 length: 17; D gene: TRBD1; J gene: TRBJ2-6
CDR3 DNA: TGCGCCAGCAGCTTGGCCGTAGCGGTGACAGATACGCAGTATTTT; CDR3 protein: CASSLAVAVTDTQYF; V gene: TRBV5-1; clone size: NA; CDR3 length: 15; D gene: NA; J gene: TRBJ2-3
CDR3 DNA: TGCGCCAGCAGCCAAGCGGGGACAGCCAATTCACCCCTCCACTTT; CDR3 protein: CASSQAGTANSPLHF; V gene: TRBV4-1; clone size: NA; CDR3 length: 15; D gene: TRBD1; J gene: TRBJ1-6
CDR3 DNA: TGTGCTAGTGGTTTGGGGGAGACCCAGTACTTC; CDR3 protein: CASGLGETQYF; V gene: TRBV12-5; clone size: NA; CDR3 length: 11; D gene: NA; J gene: TRBJ2-5
CDR3 DNA: TGTGCCAGCAGTCTCCCCTCCGGGACAGGGGGCGGTTTTGGCTACACCTTC; CDR3 protein: CASSLPSGTGGGFGYTF; V gene: TRBV28; clone size: few; CDR3 length: 17; D gene: TRBD1; J gene: TRBJ1-2
CDR3 DNA: TGTGCCAGCAACCTAGGTAGCGGGAGGGCCGGGTTCTTC; CDR3 protein: CASNLGSGRAGFF; V gene: TRBV28; clone size: NA; CDR3 length: 13; D gene: TRBD2; J gene: TRBJ2-1
CDR3 DNA: TGTGCCAGCAGTTCCCCGGTTACGTGGATGGGCGAGCAGTACTTC; CDR3 protein: CASSSPVTWMGEQYF; V gene: TRBV6-2/TRBV6-3; clone size: NA; CDR3 length: 15; D gene: NA; J gene: TRBJ2-7
CDR3 DNA: TGCGCCAGCAGCCAATCTCCTCGGAGCCGGGGACGGAATGAGCAGTTCTTC; CDR3 protein: CASSQSPRSRGRNEQFF; V gene: TRBV4-1; clone size: NA; CDR3 length: 17; D gene: NA; J gene: TRBJ2-1
CDR3 DNA: TGCGCCAGCAGCTGGGACAGTCCCTACGAGCAGTACTTC; CDR3 protein: CASSWDSPYEQYF; V gene: TRBV5-1; clone size: NA; CDR3 length: 13; D gene: TRBD1; J gene: TRBJ2-7
CDR3 DNA: TGCAGTGCTACAGGGGACAATGAGCAGTTCTTC; CDR3 protein: CSATGDNEQFF; V gene: TRBV20-1; clone size: NA; CDR3 length: 11; D gene: NA; J gene: TRBJ2-1
CDR3 DNA: TGTGCCAGCAGTGAAGTTTCGGGACCCTCTAGCGGGGGAGCACTCTACGAGCAGTACTTC; CDR3 protein: CASSEVSGPSSGGALYEQYF; V gene: TRBV2; clone size: NA; CDR3 length: 20; D gene: TRBD2; J gene: TRBJ2-7
CDR3 DNA: TGTGCCAGCAGCTCGGGCTTAGCGGGGCAAGAGACCCAGTACTTC; CDR3 protein: CASSSGLAGQETQYF; V gene: TRBV7-2; clone size: many; CDR3 length: 15; D gene: TRBD2; J gene: TRBJ2-5
CDR3 DNA: TGTGCCAGCAGACCTAGCGGGGGGGACCACAACAATGAGCAGTTCTTC; CDR3 protein: CASRPSGGDHNNEQFF; V gene: TRBV12-3/TRBV12-4; clone size: NA; CDR3 length: 16; D gene: TRBD2; J gene: TRBJ2-1
CDR3 DNA: TGTGCCAGCAGTTTGAGAGAGCACGATGAGCAGTTCTTC; CDR3 protein: CASSLREHDEQFF; V gene: TRBV6-2/TRBV6-3; clone size: many; CDR3 length: 13; D gene: NA; J gene: TRBJ2-1
CDR3 DNA: TGCAGTGCTAGAATCGGACATGGAGGAAACACCATATATTTT; CDR3 protein: CSARIGHGGNTIYF; V gene: TRBV20-1; clone size: few; CDR3 length: 14; D gene: NA; J gene: TRBJ1-3
CDR3 DNA: TGTGCCAGCAGTGAATCCTCGGCGAACACTGAAGCTTTCTTT; CDR3 protein: CASSESSANTEAFF; V gene: TRBV25-1; clone size: NA; CDR3 length: 14; D gene: NA; J gene: TRBJ1-1
CDR3 DNA: TGCAGCGCCATGCTGGGGATCGCTAATGAAAAACTGTTTTTT; CDR3 protein: CSAMLGIANEKLFF; V gene: TRBV29-1; clone size: NA; CDR3 length: 14; D gene: NA; J gene: TRBJ1-4
CDR3 DNA: TGTGCCAGCAGTTACTCGAATCAGGGGGCGAAGCCCCAGCATTTT; CDR3 protein: CASSYSNQGAKPQHF; V gene: TRBV6-2/TRBV6-3; clone size: few; CDR3 length: 15; D gene: TRBD1; J gene: TRBJ1-5
CDR3 DNA: TGTGCCAGCAGCGTAGAGCGGAGCACAGATACGCAGTATTTT; CDR3 protein: CASSVERSTDTQYF; V gene: TRBV9; clone size: once; CDR3 length: 14; D gene: NA; J gene: TRBJ2-3
CDR3 DNA: TGTGCCAGCAGTTTAGGTAGAACCGGCGAGCAGTACTTC; CDR3 protein: CASSLGRTGEQYF; V gene: TRBV12-3/TRBV12-4; clone size: many; CDR3 length: 13; D gene: NA; J gene: TRBJ2-7
CDR3 DNA: TGTGCCACGAACCTCCCGGGAGTTCCTTGGAAGACCCAGTACTTC; CDR3 protein: CATNLPGVPWKTQYF; V gene: TRBV24-1; clone size: NA; CDR3 length: 15; D gene: NA; J gene: TRBJ2-5
CDR3 DNA: TGTGCCAGCAGCCCGGGACAGGCGGGCGGGAATGAGCAGTTCTTC; CDR3 protein: CASSPGQAGGNEQFF; V gene: TRBV9; clone size: few; CDR3 length: 15; D gene: TRBD1; J gene: TRBJ2-1
CDR3 DNA: TGTGCCAGCTCGCCCGGGACTAGCCCCGGGGAGACCCAGTACTTC; CDR3 protein: CASSPGTSPGETQYF; V gene: TRBV18; clone size: NA; CDR3 length: 15; D gene: TRBD2; J gene: TRBJ2-5
CDR3 DNA: TGTGCCAGTAGTATGAGTGGGGGTGTGGGCCCCCGCCTCGAGCAGTACTTC; CDR3 protein: CASSMSGGVGPRLEQYF; V gene: TRBV19; clone size: NA; CDR3 length: 17; D gene: NA; J gene: TRBJ2-7
CDR3 DNA: TGTGCCAGCAGGACTAGCCCCTTGGGTGCAGATACGCAGTATTTT; CDR3 protein: CASRTSPLGADTQYF; V gene: TRBV12-3/TRBV12-4; clone size: NA; CDR3 length: 15; D gene: TRBD2; J gene: TRBJ2-3
CDR3 DNA: TGTGCCAGCTCACAGGGACTCGGACGAGAGACCCAGTACTTC; CDR3 protein: CASSQGLGRETQYF; V gene: TRBV18; clone size: NA; CDR3 length: 14; D gene: NA; J gene: TRBJ2-5
CDR3 DNA: TGCGCCAGCAGCTTGGCCGCAGGGGTCACTCACGAGCAGTACTTC; CDR3 protein: CASSLAAGVTHEQYF; V gene: TRBV5-1; clone size: NA; CDR3 length: 15; D gene: NA; J gene: TRBJ2-7
CDR3 DNA: TGTGCCAGCAGCTCGACAGGGGGCGACTACGAGCAGTACTTC; CDR3 protein: CASSSTGGDYEQYF; V gene: TRBV7-9; clone size: many; CDR3 length: 14; D gene: TRBD1; J gene: TRBJ2-7